Presented here are 8 T cell receptor beta chains from one specimen sequenced in a study of cytomegalovirus exposure and HLA in healthy donors. It was with 60 Vbeta and 13 Jbeta primers that the PCR ran. TCRdb's table, derived via immunoSEQ multiplex PCR, lists solely in-frame clones and lacks some. Found here are 150,000 to 200,000 clones, roughly 77% of them singletons; the top ten hold 1.6%. Sequenced sample: PBMCs. These receptors came from a woman aged 45-60 years in good health and CMV-seronegative.

The CDR3 bases are TGTGCCAGCCGAAATCCGGGACAGGGGCACTATGGCTACACCTTC. It specifies CASRNPGQGHYGYTF. This sequence joins TRBV28 and TRBJ1-2; 10 nucleotides match TRBD1. Looked up from germline, CDR1 is MDHEN and CDR2 is SYDVKM. CDR3 length: 15 amino acids. Losses at the gene ends were 8 bases for V and 3 bases for J; bases not matched to a gene: 9.

This chain connects TRBV6-6 to TRBJ2-7; D is unclear. V was pared by 2 bases and J by 0 bases, with 8 bases between. The CDR3 runs to 14 residues. CDR1 MNHNY and CDR2 SVGAGI come from the germline V gene (reference sequence). The chain's CDR3 is CASSYGQASYEQYF. The CDR3 nucleotides read TGTGCCAGCAGTTACGGTCAGGCCTCCTACGAGCAGTACTTC.

The gene calls are TRBV10-3 and TRBJ1-1, with a weak D call TRBD1 (6 bases). The length of the CDR3 is 13 residues. V lost 3 bases, J lost 1 base, and 6 bases lay in between. Germline CDR1 is ENHRY and CDR2 is SYGVKD. The CDR3 sequence is CAISDRGNTEAFF. The DNA of the CDR3 is TGTGCCATCAGTGACAGGGGGAACACTGAAGCTTTCTTT.

The chain recombines TRBV5-1 with TRBJ1-2, with D possibly being TRBD1 (6 bases). Germline loops: CDR1 SGHRS, CDR2 YFSETQ. Trimming took off 4 bases at V and 8 bases at J, with 18 bases between the two ends. The CDR3 length is 14 residues. CDR3 in DNA: TGCGCCAGCAGCGACGGACAGAAACAACCCGGCTACACCTTC. Translated: CASSDGQKQPGYTF.

This clone was counted a few times. V and J are TRBV9 and TRBJ2-3; D perhaps matches TRBD1 (5 bases). The germline gives CDR1 SGDLS, CDR2 YYNGEE. Trimming stripped 6 bases from V and 2 bases from J, with 16 bases between. This CDR3 region has 15 residues. CDR3 residues: CASNNGHVSTDTQYF. CDR3 bases: TGTGCCAGCAACAATGGACACGTCTCCACAGATACGCAGTATTTT.

The J gene is TRBJ1-4, the V gene TRBV18, with D possibly being TRBD1 (5 bases). The CDR3 loop spans 15 amino acids. V lost 3 bases to trimming and J lost 3 bases, with 11 bases between them. CDR1 and CDR2 from the germline V gene are KGHSH and LQKENI. The CDR3 nucleotides read TGTGCCAGCTCACCGCGACAGCACCCTAATGAAAAACTGTTTTTT. Its translation is CASSPRQHPNEKLFF.

The CDR3 DNA follows: TGTGCCAGCAGTCCCACCGGGACAGGGGGGGCAAGGGATGGCTACACCTTC. As protein: CASSPTGTGGARDGYTF. The genes are TRBV27 and TRBJ1-2, with TRBD1 matching 11 bases. In germline, CDR1 is MNHEY, CDR2 SMNVEV (reference sequence). The trim removed 5 bases at V and 6 bases at J, leaving 14 bases unmatched. The CDR3 totals 17 residues.

CDR3 sequence reads: CASKSGGGEKETQYF. In DNA form, the CDR3 reads TGTGCCAGCAAGTCGGGAGGGGGCGAGAAAGAGACCCAGTACTTC. The V call is TRBV2, the J call TRBJ2-5, with TRBD2 as a possible D gene (8 bases). Trimming pared 7 bases from V and 3 bases from J, leaving 18 bases between. Germline CDR1 SNHLY, CDR2 FYNNEI. The CDR3 sequence is 15 residues long.